This TCR beta chain was documented in a study of early T cells in non-severe SARS-CoV-2 infection. Study background: The chains were unpaired, and the sequenced material was bulk RNA from unsorted whole blood.

Attachment of unique molecular identifiers to individual cDNA molecules was performed. TCRdb fed the 5' RACE reads into MiXCR, producing one record per CDR3 protein. Of about 19,000 distinct CDR3 sequences listed, approximately 4.1% are singletons. This clonotype was observed many times. Trimming left V 3 bases short and J 7 bases short, with 16 bases between. The CDR3 length is 14 residues. Per germline, CDR1 MGHRA and CDR2 YSYEKL. The material sequenced was whole blood. This sequence originates from an adult who was a healthcare worker with PCR-confirmed SARS-CoV-2 infection or an uninfected control (not recorded which). The rearrangement links TRBV4-1 to TRBJ2-7; possibly TRBD2 for D (6 bases). CDR3 protein: CASSHPVAGREQYF. The CDR3 DNA is TGCGCCAGCAGCCACCCAGTCGCAGGGAGGGAGCAGTACTTC.